This T cell receptor (beta chain) was sequenced in a study of cytomegalovirus exposure and HLA in healthy donors. Study information: Counted in an early data release were about 85 million unique TCRs from HLA-typed donors.

Looked up from germline, CDR1 is SGHTA and CDR2 is FQGNSA. The CDR3 loop spans 14 amino acids. The V segment lost 5 bases and the J segment 6 bases; nucleotides outside the gene matches: 10. Primers included in the PCR were 60 Vbeta and 13 Jbeta primers. Some clones are missing from TCRdb's copy, which holds only in-frame ones; the method was immunoSEQ multiplex PCR. Here the sample spans around 120,000 clones, approximately 75% being singletons. The sequence was collected from a woman aged 40 to 50 in good health and CMV-seropositive. Sequencing used PBMCs. The V call is TRBV7-2, the J call TRBJ2-7; TRBD1 agrees at 7 bases. CDR3 DNA sequence: TGTGCCAGCAGCCTCGAGGACAGGAGCACCGAGCAGTACTTC. Protein: CASSLEDRSTEQYF.